The sequence of this T cell receptor beta chain was determined in a study of T cells in localized non-small cell lung cancer. Study observations and caveats: Longer overall survival associated with higher blood T cell density; shorter survival with higher adjacent-lung clonality.

V lost 0 bases and J lost 2; bases outside the gene matches: 2. In germline, CDR1 is SGHAT, CDR2 FQNNGV. The CDR3 runs to 15 residues. Of note for this clone: What it binds is unknown.

Assay used: immunoSEQ multiplex PCR; TCRdb lists only in-frame clones, some missing. The sample carries roughly 77,000 clones, 85% to 90% recorded once. This TCR came from a woman aged 40-70 years with stage I squamous cell lung carcinoma. The specimen comprised peripheral blood, sampled before any cancer treatment. The chain is built from TRBV11-2 and TRBJ2-5, with 8 positions matching TRBD1. CDR3 bases: TGTGCCAGCAGCTTAGACAGGGGGCATCAAGAGACCCAGTACTTC. Its protein is CASSLDRGHQETQYF.